This entry is about one T cell receptor (beta chain). This clonotype was observed many times. No antigen is known for it. No per-base quality is available; no much larger clone lies one base away. The TCR beta CDR3 regions were amplified from the RNA transcripts. For the first round of RT-PCR on the TCR CDR3, the HTBI primer set was used together with the Qiagen OneStep RT-PCR kit. Libraries were constructed in a second round of multiplex PCR, after which size selection and purification were carried out. The libraries were sequenced on an Illumina HiSeq2000 using paired-end 100 bp reads. Under the source paper's analysis protocol: Raw data were processed with SOAPnuke, discarding reads with adapters, uncalled bases, mean Phred below 15, or no exact constant-primer or identifier match. High-quality paired reads were merged with COPE v1.2.5, and unique nucleotide sequences were defined as clonotypes. Clonotypes were aligned to IMGT TRBV, TRBD and TRBJ reference segments using MiTCR v1.1. Only V-J combinations with frequency above 0.0001, covering roughly 99% of repertoires, were analysed. A TCS score was defined as the ratio between F50 (clonal expansion) and ExV (chaos), using BLOSUM62-based TCRdist between CDR3 peptides within each V-J. Welch's t-statistics and random forest reduced 500 to 650 V-J features to 13, which were used in a naive Bayes classifier (R e1071). TCRdb passed the public sequencing reads through fastp at Q25 and MiXCR, retaining productive beta sequences. A single entry per CDR3 protein holds the most common genes and DNA from its merged rows. None of the V and J calls come from the authors' own analysis; TCRdb made them. The sample yields 250,000 to 350,000 distinct CDR3 sequences; around a sixth were counted once. The top ten clonotypes cover roughly a third of the sample.

The data stem from a study of T cells in Graves' hyperthyroidism and ophthalmopathy (dated by TCRdb to the late 2010s). Context from the whole study: Peripheral blood was sampled at the time of initial diagnosis, prior to any treatment. After sampling, hyperthyroidism patients received methimazole starting at 30 mg daily, and ophthalmopathy patients received high-dose intravenous methylprednisolone. Whether ophthalmopathy could be predicted prospectively was tested in an independent validation cohort made up of under 20 hyperthyroidism patients plus 17 patients who later progressed to ophthalmopathy. To identify TCR V-J signatures that set the groups apart, the researchers used a discovery cohort of 100 or so patients, made up of about 44 with Graves' ophthalmopathy and 55 to 65 with stable Graves' hyperthyroidism. For training and testing, the 100 or so patients in the discovery cohort were randomly divided in a 7:3 ratio. According to the paper, TCR Vbeta CDR3 sequencing was carried out on some 140 peripheral blood samples, which came from approximately 41 ophthalmopathy, 75 to 80 hyperthyroidism and about 17 progressor patients. In addition, the study compared T-cell repertoires in thyroid tissue and in blood from roughly 6 Graves' hyperthyroidism patients. Broad study findings and their caveats: Most expanded thyroid clonotypes (frequency above 0.001) were also detected in blood, a finding suggesting that blood repertoires may reflect thyroid immune responses. In validation, the model predicted progression to ophthalmopathy with 55% to 71% sensitivity and 72.22% specificity, a median of around 6.6 months before onset. A 13 V-J signature model separated ophthalmopathy from stable hyperthyroidism, with approximately 87% sensitivity and roughly 84% specificity in cross-validation and 80%/75% in testing. Sample size was not statistically predetermined, and blinding of investigators to group allocation was not performed.

CDR1 is given as SGHAT and CDR2 as FQNNGV, both from the germline V gene. V is cut by 0 bases and J by 1 base, and the space between the germline ends is 12 bases. Measured from the cysteine to the phenylalanine, the CDR3 is 16 residues long. Only CDR3 DNA remains: 48 bases, in frame from the first base. Stable Graves' hyperthyroidism was defined as no progression to ophthalmopathy during 18 months of follow-up. The hyperthyroidism patients were between 18 and 65 years old and newly diagnosed, with a disease duration of less than 2 months. Any patient with an uncontrolled infection, another autoimmune disease, pregnancy or lactation was excluded. Diagnoses were established on the basis of clinical symptoms, serum thyroxine and TRAb, thyroid ultrasound, and orbital computed tomography. PBMCs were separated from roughly 10 ml of fresh peripheral blood using Ficoll-Paque density gradient centrifugation. Total RNA was extracted with Trizol reagent, and quality was checked on an Agilent 2100 Bioanalyzer.

Sequencing used blood. This sequence was found in a young man with Graves' hyperthyroidism. This receptor chain uses TRBV11-2 and TRBJ1-1, with the D segment identity uncertain. CDR3 sequence: CASSLDPRQKNTEAFF. The sequence in DNA is TGTGCCAGCAGCTTAGATCCTCGGCAGAAGAACACTGAAGCTTTCTTT. The CDR3, completed at both ends by the reference TRBV11-2 and TRBJ1-1 genes, gives the full variable domain EAGVAQSPRYKIIEKRQSVAFWCNPISGHATLYWYQQILGQGPKLLIQFQNNGVVDDSQLPKDRFSAERLKGVDSTLKIQPAKLEDSAVYLCASSLDPRQKNTEAFFGQGTRLTVV.